Presented here are 12 T cell receptor beta chains from one specimen sequenced in a study of early T cells in non-severe SARS-CoV-2 infection. Each CDR3 protein gets one entry after TCRdb re-called the 5' RACE reads with MiXCR. Among 45,000 to 55,000 distinct CDR3 sequences listed, 11% were seen once. The specimen was whole blood. These receptors were obtained from an adult who was a healthcare worker with PCR-confirmed SARS-CoV-2 infection or an uninfected control (not recorded which).

This chain connects TRBV5-1 to TRBJ1-2, with 9 nucleotides matching TRBD1. Unmatched junction bases numbered 9, after V lost 4 bases and J lost 8 bases. From germline, CDR1 is SGHRS and CDR2 YFSETQ. The CDR3 is 14 residues long. The CDR3 region has the DNA TGCGCCAGCAGCACCGGACAGGGGATTCAAGGCTACACCTTC. Its translation is CASSTGQGIQGYTF.

This clonotype appeared many times. A junction end diverges from the germline sequence, so it may reflect a read error. This chain uses TRBV3-1 with TRBJ2-7; 13 nucleotides align to TRBD2. There are 15 residues in the CDR3. The germline V gene has CDR1 LGHDT and CDR2 YNNKEL (reference sequence). CDR3 nucleotide sequence: TGTGCCAGCAGTCAAGGACTAGCGGGAGTCTCCGAGCAGTACTTC. Translation gives CASSQGLAGVSEQYF.

This clonotype was found many times. V gene TRBV28 combines with J gene TRBJ2-2; 14 positions match TRBD2. The CDR3 has 16 residues. Losses at the gene ends were 6 bases for V and 5 bases for J; bases not matched to a gene: 5. CDR1 and CDR2 (germline): MDHEN, SYDVKM. This chain's CDR3 is CASRTSGRAGTGELFF. The CDR3 nucleotides read TGTGCCAGCAGGACTAGCGGGAGGGCCGGAACCGGGGAGCTGTTTTTT.

The rearrangement joins TRBV29-1 to TRBJ2-4; D may be TRBD1 (6 bases). V was cut by 6 bases and J by 6 bases, with 24 bases left in between. Germline CDR1 SQVTM, CDR2 ANQGSEA. The CDR3 runs to 16 residues. The CDR3 nucleotides are TGCAGCGTCCCCCCAGGGGCAGGGAGTATGATAAACATTCAGTACTTC. It codes for CSVPPGAGSMINIQYF.

This clonotype was counted only a few times. This chain uses TRBV24-1 with TRBJ2-4; a weak D match, TRBD2 (6 bases). CDR1 is KGHDR, CDR2 SFDVKD, per germline. There are 16 residues in the CDR3. Trimming took off 3 bases at V and 7 bases at J, with 18 bases between the two ends. The CDR3 region is CATSDGAAGRANIQYF. The CDR3 DNA reads TGTGCCACCAGTGATGGGGCGGCGGGGCGAGCTAACATTCAGTACTTC.

This clonotype was counted only a few times. This chain joins TRBV7-9 and TRBJ2-2; D ambiguous. The germline V and J ends were trimmed by 4 bases and 2 bases, with 14 bases remaining between them. The CDR3 extends over 16 amino acids. Germline V gene lookup returns CDR1 SEHNR and CDR2 FQNEAQ (reference sequence). The CDR3 DNA follows: TGTGCCAGCAGCTCACCGCCCCTAACTAACACCGGGGAGCTGTTTTTT. This translates into CASSSPPLTNTGELFF.

This clonotype was seen more than once but under ten times. This chain joins TRBV2 and TRBJ1-2; a weak D match, TRBD1 (6 bases). Trimming pared 3 bases from V and 7 bases from J, leaving 12 bases between. The CDR3 sequence is 13 residues long. Germline CDR1 reads SNHLY; CDR2 reads FYNNEI. For the CDR3, the DNA is TGTGCCAGCAGTGATACAGGGTTCACTGGCTACACCTTC. It specifies CASSDTGFTGYTF.

The chain has TRBV4-1 and TRBJ1-1, with a possible D match to TRBD1 (6 bases). Trimming cost V 7 bases and J 3 bases, with 9 bases left between them. This CDR3 spans 12 amino acids. Per germline, CDR1 MGHRA and CDR2 YSYEKL. CDR3 DNA: TGCGCCAGCAACCGACAGGACACTGAAGCTTTCTTT. The encoded protein is CASNRQDTEAFF.

The chain is built from TRBV28 and TRBJ2-7; D perhaps matches TRBD2 (6 bases). The length of the CDR3 is 16 residues. Trimming took 2 bases from V and 0 from J, leaving 14 bases between them. In germline, CDR1 is MDHEN, CDR2 SYDVKM. In DNA, the CDR3 is TGTGCCAGCAGTTTACAGGGACTCCTCATCTCCTACGAGCAGTACTTC. Translation: CASSLQGLLISYEQYF.

Concerning this clonotype: A much larger clone differs by one base, so this may be a read error. V usage is TRBV20-1 and J usage is TRBJ2-3, with 8 nucleotides matching TRBD2. Germline V gene lookup returns CDR1 DFQATT and CDR2 SNEGSKA (reference sequence). This CDR3 region has 15 residues. CDR3 coding DNA: TGCAGTACTAGCACCCCGGCGGGGGGTACAGATACGCAGTATTTT. It translates to CSTSTPAGGTDTQYF.

This chain links TRBV29-1 with TRBJ1-4, with D uncertain. Germline CDR1 SQVTM, CDR2 ANQGSEA. V was clipped by 8 bases and J by 2 bases, with 18 bases between them. The CDR3 has 15 residues. This CDR3 reads CSISDQETTNEKLFF. DNA for the CDR3: TGCAGCATATCCGATCAGGAGACTACTAATGAAAAACTGTTTTTT.

In this sample, this clonotype turned up a few times. The V and J genes are TRBV29-1 and TRBJ1-2; no firm D call. The germline V gene encodes CDR1 SQVTM and CDR2 ANQGSEA. V lost 3 bases, J lost 2 bases, and 7 bases lay in between. The CDR3 loop spans 12 amino acids. CDR3 nucleotide sequence: TGCAGCGTTGAGGTGCTCAACTATGGCTACACCTTC. This gives the protein CSVEVLNYGYTF.